The clone carrying this T cell receptor beta chain has just a few counts. What it recognizes is unknown. This sample is drawn from a study of CD8 T cells in ankylosing spondylitis. The study, taken as a whole, reports: Matched synovial fluid from ankylosing spondylitis patients was reported to be enriched for disease-linked clones. For ankylosing spondylitis blood, a TCR beta motif of about eight highly homologous variants appeared characteristic. In the blood and synovial fluid of reactive arthritis, some motif variants had been previously reported.

Quantitative 5'-RACE with molecular barcodes was used to make the TCR beta libraries. TCRdb used MiXCR to reprocess the 5' RACE reads, holding one entry per CDR3 protein. The sample carries about 440,000 distinct CDR3 sequences, over 15% recorded once. V was pared by 4 bases and J by 4 bases, with 11 bases between. The CDR3 extends over 14 amino acids. Germline assignment: CDR1 KGHDR and CDR2 SFDVKD. The sequence was collected from a male donor with ankylosing spondylitis. The rearrangement joins TRBV24-1 to TRBJ2-3, with no clear D. The sequenced sample consisted of blood, either unsorted or a sorted T cell fraction (not recorded which). Here the CDR3 DNA reads TGTGCCACCAGTGAGAGAGGAGTCTCAGATACGCAGTATTTT. This codes for CATSERGVSDTQYF.